This passage covers 5 T cell receptor beta chains from one sample sequenced in a study of shared clonotypes between healthy human individuals. The method was immunoSEQ multiplex PCR; TCRdb's version includes in-frame clones alone and lacks a portion of them. The data hold about 2.5 million clones, with 80% to 95% observed a single time. The sample consisted of naive CD4+ T cells from PBMCs. Subset denoted: CD45RA+ positively selected. These receptor sequences come from a man aged 18-30 years in good health. Some clones in this sample may be carry-over from other donors' samples.

In this sample, this clone turned up once. The chain uses TRBV10-3 and TRBJ1-5; 8 positions agree with TRBD1. This CDR3 is built from 11 residues. Germline values: CDR1 ENHRY, CDR2 SYGVKD. V trimming: 6 bases; J trimming: 15 bases; junction bases outside the gene matches: 7. This chain's CDR3 is CAISRIGQGHF. CDR3 in DNA: TGTGCCATCAGCCGAATCGGACAGGGGCATTTT.

The chain combines TRBV28 with TRBJ2-2, with D possibly being TRBD2 (5 bases). CDR3 length: 13 amino acids. CDR1 is MDHEN and CDR2 is SYDVKM in the germline V gene. The V gene lost 5 bases and the J gene lost 17 bases, with 21 bases spanning the gap. As DNA, the CDR3 is TGTGCCAGCAGTGTCGGAAATGCCGGGGAGCCATTTTTT. It translates to CASSVGNAGEPFF. Full variable domain (rest looked up from reference TRBV28 and TRBJ2-2): DVKVTQSSRYLVKRTGEKVFLECVQDMDHENMFWYRQDPGLGLRLIYFSYDVKMKEKGDIPEGYSVSREKKERFSLILESASTNQTSMYLCASSVGNAGEPFFGEGSRLTVL.

Of note for this clone: Other DNA sequences from this sample encode an identical CDR3 as well. The chain combines TRBV6-6 with TRBJ1-5; 7 bases align to TRBD1. Looked up from germline, CDR1 is MNHNY and CDR2 is SVGAGI (reference sequence). Trimming removed 6 bases from V and 1 base from J; junction bases left unmatched: 6. The CDR3 runs 15 residues. The DNA of the CDR3 is TGTGCCAGCAGCCGCGGGACAGCGAGCAATCAGCCCCAGCATTTT. Its protein product is CASSRGTASNQPQHF.

The rearrangement uses TRBV30 and TRBJ2-1; 13 bases align to TRBD2. CDR1 and CDR2 (germline): GTSNPN, SVGIG (reference sequence). The V and J ends lost 4 bases and 9 bases, in that order; junction bases with no gene match: 12. The CDR3 has 16 residues. CDR3 sequence (DNA): TGTGCCTGGACACTGGGACTAGCGGGACAGGGAGGTGAGCAGTTCTTC. The encoded protein is CAWTLGLAGQGGEQFF.

The chain joins TRBV29-1 to TRBJ2-7, with 9 bases aligning to TRBD1. With 6 bases clipped from V and 6 bases from J, the junction kept 6 bases outside the gene matches. This CDR3 contains 12 residues. Germline V gene data show CDR1 as SQVTM and CDR2 as ANQGSEA. CDR3 sequence (DNA): TGCAGCGTGACAGGGGGATACTCCGAGCAGTACTTC. It is translated as CSVTGGYSEQYF.